The source of this T cell receptor (beta chain) is a study of OX40 agonist ivuxolimab in advanced cancers. The wider study: Given to patients was ivuxolimab, an agonistic anti-OX40 (CD134) antibody. Prior anti-PD-1, anti-PD-L1 or anti-CTLA-4 therapy did not bar entry, and 40% to 45% had some. Findings of the study overall: Dose levels from 0.1 to 3.0 mg/kg saw CD4+ and CD8+ blood T cells expand clonally by week 6.

Clones were read by immunoSEQ multiplex PCR, and TCRdb kept only the in-frame ones, dropping some. The table has about 40,000 clones, around 89% seen once. As regards this clone: Its antigen remains unknown.

The germline V gene has CDR1 WSHSY and CDR2 SAAADI. The V gene lost 1 base and the J gene lost 7 bases, with 7 bases spanning the gap. This CDR3 region has 12 residues. Patients had blood sampled at baseline and again on cycle 4 day 1 and cycle 7 day 1. Sequencing used CD4+ or CD8+ T cells sorted from blood, obtained in a trial of the OX40 agonist ivuxolimab. The TCR sequence derives from an adult with an advanced solid tumor such as melanoma, head and neck, liver or kidney cancer. The gene calls are TRBV10-2 and TRBJ1-1; D remains unclear. CDR3 coding DNA: TGCGCCAGCAGTGAGTGGGAGGGTGAAGCTTTCTTT. As protein: CASSEWEGEAFF.